Presented here are 30 T cell receptor beta chains from one specimen sequenced in a study of T cells in Graves' hyperthyroidism and ophthalmopathy. The CDR3 regions of TCR beta were amplified from RNA transcripts. The TCR CDR3 was amplified in a first-round RT-PCR using the HTBI primer set. TCRdb re-analysed the multiplex PCR reads in MiXCR, keeping a single row per CDR3 protein. In the table there are almost 600,000 distinct CDR3 sequences, over 11% of which are singletons. Sequencing was carried out using blood. The receptors shown here come from a woman between 25 and 40 years old with Graves' hyperthyroidism that later progressed to Graves' ophthalmopathy.

Only a few counts were recorded for this clonotype. V usage is TRBV20-1 and J usage is TRBJ1-5; maybe TRBD1 (6 bases). The germline V gene has CDR1 DFQATT and CDR2 SNEGSKA (reference sequence). The V and J ends lost 3 bases and 6 bases respectively, with 18 bases between them. The CDR3 totals 15 residues. The CDR3 reads CSARDHRERGQPQHF. The CDR3 region has the DNA TGCAGTGCTAGGGACCACAGGGAAAGGGGTCAGCCCCAGCATTTT.

This clonotype came up many times. This chain links TRBV5-1 with TRBJ1-2, with 9 nucleotides matching TRBD1. CDR1 is SGHRS, CDR2 YFSETQ, per germline. The CDR3 is made up of 15 amino acids. Unmatched junction bases numbered 8, after V lost 4 bases and J lost 4 bases. CDR3 in amino acids: CASSPGSTGGYGYTF. The DNA of the CDR3 is TGCGCCAGCAGCCCGGGGTCGACAGGGGGCTATGGCTACACCTTC.

To note about this clonotype: A clone one base away is much larger, so this may be a read error. This chain uses TRBV18 with TRBJ2-5, with a possible D match to TRBD2 (6 bases). The CDR3 runs 13 residues. The V gene's germline CDR1 is KGHSH and CDR2 LQKENI. V lost 5 bases to trimming and J lost 4 bases, with 11 bases between them. The CDR3 is CASSSGEVETQYF. The DNA for the CDR3 is TGTGCCAGCTCATCCGGGGAGGTAGAGACCCAGTACTTC.

Many counts were recorded for this clonotype. The chain has TRBV7-9 and TRBJ2-1; 12 bases fit TRBD2. The CDR3 is 19 residues long. With 5 bases clipped from V and 1 base from J, the junction kept 12 bases outside the gene matches. CDR1 is SEHNR and CDR2 is FQNEAQ in the germline V gene (reference sequence). The CDR3 reads CASSAQGGLAGRSYNEQFF. DNA for the CDR3: TGTGCCAGCAGCGCACAAGGGGGACTAGCGGGTAGATCCTACAATGAGCAGTTCTTC.

This clonotype was counted many times. The V gene is TRBV9, the J gene TRBJ2-3; TRBD2 matches 11 bases. Germline V CDR1 and CDR2: SGDLS, YYNGEE. The CDR3 loop spans 16 amino acids. J was trimmed by 3 bases and V by 4 bases; bases with no gene match: 7. The CDR3, as DNA: TGTGCCAGCAGCCGTACTAGCGGGAGCGTGACAGATACGCAGTATTTT. Translation: CASSRTSGSVTDTQYF.

This clonotype has at least ten counts. The chain has TRBV11-2 and TRBJ2-2, with D uncertain. The germline V gene encodes CDR1 SGHAT and CDR2 FQNNGV. V lost 4 bases, J lost 3 bases, and 9 bases lay in between. The CDR3 sequence is 14 residues long. This chain's CDR3 is CASSSPPHTGELFF. The CDR3 DNA follows: TGTGCCAGCAGCTCCCCACCCCACACCGGGGAGCTGTTTTTT.

This clonotype was seen at least ten times. V is TRBV18 and J is TRBJ2-5, with D unclear. Germline CDR1 and CDR2: KGHSH and LQKENI. The CDR3 is 12 residues long. Trimming pared 4 bases from V and 5 bases from J, leaving 8 bases between. The CDR3 sequence is CASSRADETQYF. The CDR3 coding sequence is TGTGCCAGCTCACGGGCAGATGAGACCCAGTACTTC.

This clonotype was seen many times. The chain employs TRBV10-2 and TRBJ2-5; D may correspond to TRBD1 or TRBD2 (5 bases each). Trimming took 0 bases from V and 3 from J, leaving 5 bases between them. CDR3 length: 13 amino acids. Looked up from germline, CDR1 is WSHSY and CDR2 is SAAADI. Here the CDR3 DNA reads TGCGCCAGCAGTGAGTCGGGGGAAGAGACCCAGTACTTC. It codes for CASSESGEETQYF.

V usage is TRBV2 and J usage is TRBJ2-5; unclear D gene. V gave up 3 bases and J gave up 3 bases, with 5 bases separating them. The CDR3 length is 12 residues. The germline CDR1 and CDR2 sequences are SNHLY and FYNNEI. The DNA for the CDR3 is TGTGCCAGCAGTGATGGGGAAGAGACCCAGTACTTC. Its protein product is CASSDGEETQYF.

In its sample, this clonotype was seen many times. J is TRBJ1-1 and V is TRBV6-1; 10 bases agree with TRBD1. Germline trimming cut 5 bases from V and 7 bases from J; bases unmatched to any gene: 4. This CDR3 is 13 amino acids long. Germline loops: CDR1 MNHNS, CDR2 SASEGT. For the CDR3, the DNA is TGTGCCAGCAGTTACGGGACAGGGGTTGAAGCTTTCTTT. Its protein product is CASSYGTGVEAFF.

The V and J genes are TRBV5-1 and TRBJ1-4; D unresolved. Germline loops: CDR1 SGHRS, CDR2 YFSETQ. CDR3 size: 15 residues. Trimming cost V 6 bases and J 8 bases, with 20 bases left between them. The CDR3 loop reads CASMLGGNAPEKLFF. DNA of the CDR3: TGCGCCAGCATGCTGGGCGGCAATGCGCCGGAAAAACTGTTTTTT.

This clonotype was detected ten times or more. The chain combines TRBV24-1 with TRBJ2-1; unclear D gene. Trimming pared 3 bases from V and 6 bases from J, leaving 14 bases between. Germline CDR1 KGHDR, CDR2 SFDVKD. The CDR3 covers 15 residues. In DNA, the CDR3 is TGTGCCACCAGTGATAAGAGATTGGACCGCAATGAGCAGTTCTTC. It is translated as CATSDKRLDRNEQFF.

The V gene is TRBV6-1, the J gene TRBJ2-7, with TRBD1 identical over 7 bases. The CDR3 sequence is 14 residues long. V gave up 5 bases and J gave up 7 bases; unmatched junction bases: 11. Germline CDR1 reads MNHNS; CDR2 reads SASEGT. CDR3 loop: CASSSGQVFGEQYF. In nucleotides, the CDR3 is TGTGCCAGCAGTTCTGGACAGGTCTTCGGGGAGCAGTACTTC.

At least ten counts were recorded for this clonotype. V and J are TRBV11-3 and TRBJ2-1; D not resolved. Trimming took off 5 bases at V and 9 bases at J, with 11 bases between the two ends. Germline values: CDR1 SGHNT, CDR2 YENEEA. The CDR3 sequence is 12 residues long. CDR3 amino acids: CASSGSISEQFF. DNA for the CDR3: TGTGCCAGCAGCGGCAGTATAAGTGAGCAGTTCTTC.

This clonotype was found a few times. The chain uses TRBV19 and TRBJ2-3, with TRBD2 as a possible D gene (5 bases). V lost 4 bases and J lost 5, with 10 bases in between. There are 13 residues in the CDR3. CDR1 and CDR2 from the germline V gene are LNHDA and SQIVND (reference sequence). The CDR3 DNA reads TGTGCCAGTAGTAAAGCGGAATTAGATACGCAGTATTTT. Translating it yields CASSKAELDTQYF.

Many counts were recorded for this clonotype. J is TRBJ2-7 and V is TRBV30, with a tentative D call TRBD2 (6 bases). Germline CDR1 reads GTSNPN; CDR2 reads SVGIG (reference sequence). With 1 base removed from V and 3 bases from J, the gap between germline ends came to 13 bases. The CDR3 has 14 amino acids. CDR3 bases: TGTGCCTGGAGTGCAGCAATCGGGAGCTACGAGCAGTACTTC. This gives the protein CAWSAAIGSYEQYF.

The J gene is TRBJ1-2, the V gene TRBV4-3; perhaps TRBD1 as D (6 bases). Germline CDR1 reads LGHNA; CDR2 reads YSLEER. This CDR3 is built from 16 residues. Trimming took off 0 bases at V and 3 bases at J, with 14 bases between the two ends. CDR3 in DNA: TGCGCCAGCAGCCAAGACGAGCAGGGGTTATACTATGGCTACACCTTC. It encodes CASSQDEQGLYYGYTF.

This clonotype was counted ten times or more. This chain links TRBV6-1 with TRBJ2-3, with D possibly being TRBD1 (6 bases). The CDR3 loop spans 14 amino acids. The germline V gene encodes CDR1 MNHNS and CDR2 SASEGT. The ends were cut back, 5 bases at V and 0 bases at J, with 9 bases in the middle. The chain's CDR3 is CASSQGHSTDTQYF. The DNA of the CDR3 is TGTGCCAGCAGTCAGGGACATAGCACAGATACGCAGTATTTT.

Regarding this clonotype: No conserved phenylalanine or tryptophan is present at the end of the CDR3, so a read error is the likely explanation. The chain joins TRBV13 to TRBJ1-1; D gene uncertain. The V gene lost 6 bases and the J gene lost 5 bases, with 16 bases spanning the gap. Germline CDR1 reads PRHDT; CDR2 reads FYEKMQ (reference sequence). This CDR3 comprises 14 residues. CDR3: CASRPGFRGTEAFL. The CDR3 nucleotides read TGTGCCAGCAGGCCTGGGTTTAGAGGTACTGAAGCTTTCCTT.

This clonotype has at least ten counts. The CDR3 is CSAHSTSGRPTDTQYF. The CDR3 DNA is TGCAGTGCCCACTCGACTAGCGGGAGGCCCACAGATACGCAGTATTTT. The gene calls are TRBV20-1 and TRBJ2-3, with TRBD2 matching 13 bases. V was clipped by 6 bases and J by 2 bases; unmatched bases: 8. Germline V gives CDR1 DFQATT, CDR2 SNEGSKA (reference sequence). The CDR3 totals 16 residues.

In regard to this clonotype: Given a much more abundant clone one base away, this may be a read error. The chain is built from TRBV2 and TRBJ1-1, with D uncertain. Germline V gene lookup returns CDR1 SNHLY and CDR2 FYNNEI. The CDR3 contains 14 residues. CDR3 nucleotide sequence: TGTGCCAGCAGACCCGACGGAACGAACATTGAAGCTTTCTTT. Translated, it gives CASRPDGTNIEAFF.

The CDR3 nucleotides are TGTGCCAGTGGGACAGGGGTCAGCCCATACTTC. Its protein product is CASGTGVSPYF. This chain links TRBV27 with TRBJ2-5, with 10 bases matching TRBD1. This CDR3 is built from 11 residues. V shed 9 bases, J shed 14 bases, and the junction held 9 bases outside the gene matches. Germline lookup yields CDR1 MNHEY and CDR2 SMNVEV (reference sequence).

A remark on this clonotype: A much bigger clone sits one base away, suggesting this may be a read error. V and J are TRBV27 and TRBJ2-7; 7 bases align to TRBD2. This CDR3 has 13 residues. Per germline, CDR1 MNHEY and CDR2 SMNVEV (reference sequence). J was trimmed by 6 bases and V by 8 bases; bases with no gene match: 10. The CDR3 nucleotides read TGTGCCAGCGCGACTGGCGGGAGACCCGAGCAGTACTTC. Translated: CASATGGRPEQYF.

This clonotype was seen many times. Relative to the germline gene, one junction end is altered; a read error may explain this. The gene calls are TRBV19 and TRBJ2-2, with TRBD2 as a possible D gene (5 bases). The CDR3 is 15 residues long. The germline CDR1 and CDR2 sequences are LNHDA and SQIVND (reference sequence). In DNA form, the CDR3 reads TGTGCCAGTAGTAAGGAGGCGGCGAATACCGGGGAGCTGTTTTTT. Translation gives CASSKEAANTGELFF. The full variable domain, its missing parts supplied by reference TRBV19 and TRBJ2-2, is DGGITQSPKYLFRKEGQNVTLSCEQNLNHDAMYWYRQDPGQGLRLIYYSQIVNDFQKGDIAEGYSVSREKKESFPLTVTSAQKNPTAFYLCASSKEAANTGELFFGEGSRLTVL.

At least ten counts were recorded for this clonotype. The rearrangement links TRBV20-1 to TRBJ1-1; D not resolved. V was clipped by 4 bases and J by 3 bases, with 12 bases between them. The CDR3 totals 13 residues. Germline V gives CDR1 DFQATT, CDR2 SNEGSKA (reference sequence). The DNA of the CDR3 is TGCAGTGCTATAAAAATTTGGGACACTGAAGCTTTCTTT. It translates to CSAIKIWDTEAFF.

The CDR3 sequence: CASSPGQGGEETQYF. The CDR3 region has the DNA TGTGCCAGCAGCCCAGGTCAGGGTGGGGAAGAGACCCAGTACTTC. The chain recombines TRBV12-3 or TRBV12-4 with TRBJ2-5; TRBD1 is a possible D gene (5 bases). This CDR3 is 15 amino acids long. V gave up 6 bases and J gave up 3 bases, with 17 bases separating them.

The rearrangement joins TRBV7-9 to TRBJ1-1, with TRBD1 matching over 8 bases. Germline V gives CDR1 SEHNR, CDR2 FQNEAQ (reference sequence). After removal of 8 bases from V and 3 bases from J, the junction contained 8 bases not matched to a gene. The CDR3 length is 14 residues. The CDR3 nucleotides read TGTGCCAGCGTCGGACAGGGCTGGGACACTGAAGCTTTCTTT. Amino acid sequence: CASVGQGWDTEAFF.

There are many counts of this clonotype. The chain couples TRBV7-9 to TRBJ1-2, with D maybe TRBD1 (5 bases). The germline V gene has CDR1 SEHNR and CDR2 FQNEAQ (reference sequence). This CDR3 is built from 15 residues. The V gene lost 5 bases and the J gene lost 4 bases, with 17 bases spanning the gap. Written as DNA, the CDR3 is TGTGCCAGCAGCCTAACCGGGACGCCCGTCTATGGCTACACCTTC. Translation: CASSLTGTPVYGYTF.

This clonotype was observed a handful of times. The chain has TRBV5-1 and TRBJ2-7, with D possibly TRBD1 on 5 matching bases. V lost 0 bases to trimming and J lost 2 bases, with 12 bases between them. CDR1 is SGHRS, CDR2 YFSETQ, per germline. The CDR3 length is 15 residues. This CDR3 reads CASSLAQGGPYEQYF. The DNA for the CDR3 is TGCGCCAGCAGCTTGGCCCAGGGTGGACCCTACGAGCAGTACTTC. The full variable domain, with the rest looked up from reference TRBV5-1 and TRBJ2-7, is KAGVTQTPRYLIKTRGQQVTLSCSPISGHRSVSWYQQTPGQGLQFLFEYFSETQRNKGNFPGRFSGRQFSNSRSEMNVSTLELGDSALYLCASSLAQGGPYEQYFGPGTRLTVT.

DNA of the CDR3: TGTGCCAGCTCACCAAGGTTGGGCGGATATGGCTACACCTTC. It translates to CASSPRLGGYGYTF. V is TRBV18 and J is TRBJ1-2, with D uncertain. Germline CDR1 KGHSH, CDR2 LQKENI. Trimming left V 2 bases short and J 5 bases short, with 12 bases between. This CDR3 has 14 amino acids.